One and the same sample provided the 5 T cell receptor beta chains below, sequenced in a study of cytomegalovirus exposure and HLA in healthy donors. Primers for the PCR totalled 60 Vbeta and 13 Jbeta. Only in-frame clones appear in the TCRdb table, and some are missing; sequencing was by immunoSEQ multiplex PCR. The profile shows approximately 180,000 clones, approximately 72% of them singletons. The sequencing input was PBMCs. The receptors derive from a human donor in good health.

On this clone: The sample holds other DNA sequences that translate to the same CDR3. V is TRBV18 and J is TRBJ1-5; TRBD1 matches 9 bases. Germline V gives CDR1 KGHSH, CDR2 LQKENI. Unmatched junction bases numbered 3, after V lost 5 bases and J lost 1 base. The CDR3 runs to 15 residues. The CDR3 nucleotides read TGTGCCAGCTCAGAGGGACAGGGCAGCAATCAGCCCCAGCATTTT. The encoded protein is CASSEGQGSNQPQHF.

This chain connects TRBV27 to TRBJ2-5, with 7 bases identical to TRBD1. The ends lost 2 bases at V and 0 bases at J; junction bases unmatched: 0. This CDR3 is 14 amino acids long. Germline assignment: CDR1 MNHEY and CDR2 SMNVEV (reference sequence). In DNA form, the CDR3 reads TGTGCCAGCAGTTTAACAGGGGACCAAGAGACCCAGTACTTC. Protein product: CASSLTGDQETQYF.

The genes are TRBV29-1 and TRBJ1-1, with 11 bases identical to TRBD1. Germline CDR1 and CDR2: SQVTM and ANQGSEA. This CDR3 has 14 residues. The junction had 3 bases not matched to a gene; V was cut back by 0 bases and J by 6 bases. As DNA, the CDR3 is TGCAGCGTTGAAGATGGACAGGGGGCCGCTGAAGCTTTCTTT. This sequence encodes CSVEDGQGAAEAFF.

The chain uses TRBV21-1 and TRBJ2-3; the table's D gene call, TRBD1, was not cross checked with the DNA. TRBV21-1 is noted as a pseudogene. The CDR3 consists of 19 residues. CDR3 nucleotides: TGTGCCAGCAGCAAAGAAGATGGCAACAGCTCCCCTAGCACAGATACGCAGTATTTT. This translates into CASSKEDGNSSPSTDTQYF.

The chain recombines TRBV2 with TRBJ2-2; 13 nucleotides match TRBD2. V gave up 6 bases and J gave up 6 bases; unmatched junction bases: 1. The CDR3 is 14 amino acids. Germline V gives CDR1 SNHLY, CDR2 FYNNEI. The CDR3 nucleotides read TGTGCCAGCAGCACTAGCGGGGGGGCCGGGGAGCTGTTTTTT. It is translated as CASSTSGGAGELFF.